This T cell receptor beta chain stems from a study of T cells in localized non-small cell lung cancer. Study-wide points: Peak T cell clonality was found in uninvolved adjacent lung, exceeding tumor. In adjacent lung appeared a median about 58 of the top 100 tumor clones.

TCRdb's table, derived via immunoSEQ multiplex PCR, lists solely in-frame clones and lacks some. The repertoire consists of approximately 15,000 clones, with more than 80% occurring once and the leading ten covering about 3.9%. About this clone: Its antigen is undetermined.

CDR1 and CDR2 from the germline V gene are GTSNPN and SVGIG (reference sequence). The V end was cut by 7 bases, the J end by 9 bases, with 10 bases between. CDR3 length: 10 amino acids. This TCR derives from a woman between 35 and 70 years old with stage I lung adenocarcinoma. This specimen was peripheral blood, taken before any cancer treatment. The chain links TRBV30 to TRBJ2-1; D might be TRBD1 (5 bases). CDR3 DNA sequence: TGTGCCTCAGGGTTTCGTGAGCAGTTCTTC. It translates to CASGFREQFF.